This entry lists 9 T cell receptor beta chains sequenced from one sample in a study of T cell responses to AZD1222 COVID-19 vaccine listed by TCRdb under 2021. The time point label of this sample denotes: baseline before first vaccination. Libraries were constructed by the immunoSEQ multiplex PCR assay. The immuneACCESS repertoire file appears here via TCRdb, limited to in-frame rearrangements. These files lack a portion of the clones; in checked studies, under half of the deficit traces to unresolved V genes, and the cause of the others is not known. The sample has 130,000 or so clones on record, about nine tenths of them singletons. Of the sample, 6.9% is held by the ten largest clones. The specimen comprised peripheral blood, sampled on day 0 of AZD1222 vaccination. Receptor source: an adult in good health.

This rearrangement joins TRBV10-3 to TRBJ2-2; D remains unclear. Germline loops: CDR1 ENHRY, CDR2 SYGVKD. The CDR3 length is 12 residues. The CDR3 here is CAIRQNTGELFF. The CDR3 DNA sequence: TGTGCAATACGGCAGAACACCGGGGAGCTGTTTTTT.

This clone has only a few counts. The rearrangement joins TRBV28 to TRBJ2-7; D remains unclear. This CDR3 is 13 amino acids long. CDR1 is MDHEN and CDR2 is SYDVKM in the germline V gene. The V gene lost 3 bases and the J gene lost 4 bases, with 10 bases spanning the gap. The CDR3 DNA is TGTGCCAGCAGTTTTTCCGAGGAGTACGAGCAGTACTTC. Translating it yields CASSFSEEYEQYF.

The sample holds one count of this clone. This CDR3 is CASSEAGTVSYEQYF. The CDR3 nucleotides are TGTGCCAGCAGTGAGGCCGGGACAGTGTCCTACGAGCAGTACTTC. V gene TRBV28 combines with J gene TRBJ2-7; TRBD1 matches at 7 bases. The CDR3 runs to 15 residues. With V trimmed by 5 bases and J by 1 base, 8 bases remained unmatched. The germline CDR1 and CDR2 sequences are MDHEN and SYDVKM. The full variable domain, in which reference TRBV28 and TRBJ2-7 provide the parts outside the CDR3, is DVKVTQSSRYLVKRTGEKVFLECVQDMDHENMFWYRQDPGLGLRLIYFSYDVKMKEKGDIPEGYSVSREKKERFSLILESASTNQTSMYLCASSEAGTVSYEQYFGPGTRLTVT.

The genes are TRBV5-1 and TRBJ2-7; possible D gene TRBD2, 6 bases. Trimming took 6 bases from V and 7 from J, leaving 23 bases between them. The CDR3 totals 15 residues. CDR1 is SGHRS, CDR2 YFSETQ, per germline. The CDR3 DNA reads TGCGCCAGCACTTTAACGGGACTCTCCTTGGGGGAGCAGTACTTC. The encoded protein is CASTLTGLSLGEQYF.

The chain combines TRBV28 with TRBJ1-3; possibly TRBD1 for D (6 bases). Trimming shortened V by 4 bases and J by 4 bases, and 11 bases separated the two germline ends. The CDR3 has 14 amino acids. The germline gives CDR1 MDHEN, CDR2 SYDVKM. The DNA for the CDR3 is TGTGCCAGCAGTTCCGGGACACAAGGAAACACCATATATTTT. It specifies CASSSGTQGNTIYF.

The chain couples TRBV6-2 or TRBV6-3 to TRBJ1-2; D gene ambiguous. This CDR3 is 13 amino acids long. Germline values: CDR1 MNHEY, CDR2 SVGEGT. With 6 bases removed from V and 8 bases from J, the gap between germline ends came to 16 bases. The CDR3 spells CASSTMARGGYTF. DNA of the CDR3: TGTGCCAGCAGCACCATGGCCCGTGGAGGCTACACCTTC.

This chain joins TRBV28 and TRBJ1-1, with 7 nucleotides matching TRBD1. Per germline, CDR1 MDHEN and CDR2 SYDVKM. V was clipped by 10 bases and J by 7 bases; unmatched bases: 9. This CDR3 region has 12 residues. The CDR3 DNA is TGTGCCACCAGGGGGGTGGAGATTGAAGCTTTCTTT. Translating it yields CATRGVEIEAFF.

The chain uses TRBV19 and TRBJ2-7; D may be TRBD2 (5 bases). Trimming shortened V by 1 base and J by 4 bases, and 11 bases separated the two germline ends. CDR1 is LNHDA, CDR2 SQIVND, per germline (reference sequence). The CDR3 consists of 14 residues. Here the CDR3 DNA reads TGTGCCAGTAGTATAGGGGTCCGGGGTTACGAGCAGTACTTC. This codes for CASSIGVRGYEQYF.

This clone was recorded only once. The chain recombines TRBV2 with TRBJ1-1; D is possibly TRBD1 (5 bases). The length of the CDR3 is 11 residues. V lost 6 bases and J 11 bases, leaving 13 bases between the germline ends. Germline V gene lookup returns CDR1 SNHLY and CDR2 FYNNEI. CDR3 residues: CASREGPWAFF. As DNA, the CDR3 is TGTGCCAGCAGAGAGGGACCATGGGCTTTCTTT.